The 14 T cell receptor beta chains below were found in one sample sequenced in a study of blood T cell repertoires in COVID-19. Data came from immunoSEQ multiplex PCR; TCRdb stores just in-frame clones and leaves some out. This table has fewer than 300,000 clones, 91% appearing once. Input material: peripheral blood. Receptor source: a woman aged 25-40 years with COVID-19, enrolled during active disease.

CDR3 sequence: CAWRLINEQFF. The DNA of the CDR3 is TGTGCCTGGAGACTCATCAATGAGCAGTTCTTC. The J gene is TRBJ2-1, the V gene TRBV30; D unresolved. Trimming cost V 3 bases and J 6 bases, with 6 bases left between them. CDR1 is GTSNPN, CDR2 SVGIG, per germline (reference sequence). CDR3 length: 11 amino acids.

The CDR3 DNA is TGTGCCGGGCGGAACAGGGGATATAATTCACCCCTCCACTTT. As protein: CAGRNRGYNSPLHF. The gene calls are TRBV6-5 and TRBJ1-6; 7 positions match TRBD1. Per germline, CDR1 MNHEY and CDR2 SVGAGI. After removal of 11 bases from V and 4 bases from J, the junction contained 8 bases not matched to a gene. The CDR3 consists of 14 residues.

The rearrangement links TRBV2 to TRBJ2-2; the D gene is possibly TRBD1 (5 bases). This CDR3 comprises 16 residues. CDR1 SNHLY and CDR2 FYNNEI come from the germline V gene. V was pared by 7 bases and J by 4 bases, with 19 bases between. The CDR3 sequence is CASTPSRAEITGELFF. The CDR3 bases are TGTGCCAGCACCCCAAGCAGGGCGGAAATCACCGGGGAGCTGTTTTTT.

The CDR3, as DNA: TGTGCCAGCAGCGCCGGAACTAGCGGGAGTCATGAGACCCAGTACTTC. Translation: CASSAGTSGSHETQYF. The chain uses TRBV11-3 and TRBJ2-5; 11 bases match TRBD2. The junction had 10 bases not matched to a gene; V was cut back by 5 bases and J by 5 bases. The CDR3 length is 16 residues. From germline, CDR1 is SGHNT and CDR2 YENEEA.

The CDR3 sequence is CASSPNPSGGELFF. The CDR3 coding sequence is TGCGCCAGCAGCCCGAACCCCTCGGGCGGGGAGCTGTTTTTT. The genes are TRBV5-1 and TRBJ2-2; no clear D. This CDR3 is built from 14 residues. Germline CDR1 reads SGHRS; CDR2 reads YFSETQ. V lost 4 bases and J lost 7, with 14 bases in between.

This chain connects TRBV7-2 to TRBJ2-7; 8 nucleotides agree with TRBD2. The junction had 5 bases not matched to a gene; V was cut back by 3 bases and J by 10 bases. Germline V gene lookup returns CDR1 SGHTA and CDR2 FQGNSA. The CDR3 runs 12 residues. The CDR3 sequence: CASSFSLAEQYF. The DNA for the CDR3 is TGTGCCAGCAGCTTTTCACTAGCGGAACAGTACTTC.

This clone was found once. Written as DNA, the CDR3 is TGCGCCAGCAGCGCAACCGGGACAGGGGATGAAAAACTGTTTTTT. Translating it yields CASSATGTGDEKLFF. The chain combines TRBV5-1 with TRBJ1-4; 10 nucleotides match TRBD1. The CDR3 has 15 residues. Looked up from germline, CDR1 is SGHRS and CDR2 is YFSETQ. The V segment lost 4 bases and the J segment 6 bases; nucleotides outside the gene matches: 6.

The rearrangement uses TRBV6-5 and TRBJ2-7; TRBD2 matches 13 bases. Germline V gene lookup returns CDR1 MNHEY and CDR2 SVGAGI. The CDR3 loop spans 14 amino acids. The junction had 3 bases not matched to a gene; V was cut back by 6 bases and J by 4 bases. The CDR3 bases are TGTGCCAGCAGGGAGACTAGCGGGAGGTACGAGCAGTACTTC. Encoded protein: CASRETSGRYEQYF.

The rearrangement links TRBV5-4 to TRBJ1-1; the D is unclear. Germline loops: CDR1 SGHNT, CDR2 YYREEE (reference sequence). V gave up 4 bases and J gave up 3 bases, with 13 bases separating them. This CDR3 spans 14 amino acids. The CDR3 coding sequence is TGTGCCAGCAGCCGAGGAATCGGGGACACTGAAGCTTTCTTT. Its translation is CASSRGIGDTEAFF.

The chain recombines TRBV11-3 with TRBJ2-3, with 8 positions matching TRBD2. There are 15 residues in the CDR3. The trim removed 5 bases at V and 1 base at J, leaving 5 bases unmatched. Germline CDR1 reads SGHNT; CDR2 reads YENEEA. The CDR3 nucleotides are TGTGCCAGCAGCCCGGGAGGGCCGGGCACAGATACGCAGTATTTT. Residues: CASSPGGPGTDTQYF.

The chain uses TRBV5-1 and TRBJ1-5, with D hard to call. Germline V lookup: CDR1 SGHRS, CDR2 YFSETQ. The V and J ends lost 4 bases and 4 bases respectively, with 12 bases between them. This CDR3 comprises 14 residues. The CDR3 is CASSPDPGNQPQHF. CDR3 in DNA: TGCGCCAGCAGCCCTGACCCGGGGAATCAGCCCCAGCATTTT.

The CDR3, as DNA: TGTGCCAGCAGCTTGATGACAGGGATGGACTATGGCTACACCTTC. This gives the protein CASSLMTGMDYGYTF. The chain has TRBV5-4 and TRBJ1-2; 7 bases agree with TRBD1. This CDR3 is built from 15 residues. The germline gives CDR1 SGHNT, CDR2 YYREEE (reference sequence). The V and J ends lost 1 base and 3 bases, in that order; junction bases with no gene match: 6.

This chain links TRBV30 with TRBJ1-2; D gene uncertain. Between the trimmed V and J ends, which lost 4 bases and 4 bases, there was a span of 7 bases. The germline gives CDR1 GTSNPN, CDR2 SVGIG (reference sequence). This CDR3 is 11 amino acids long. Here the CDR3 reads CAWNSFYGYTF. CDR3 nucleotides: TGTGCCTGGAACAGTTTCTATGGCTACACCTTC.

The chain has TRBV18 and TRBJ1-3; TRBD1 matches at 9 bases. This CDR3 has 15 amino acids. CDR1 and CDR2 (germline): KGHSH, LQKENI. J lost 2 bases, V lost 6 bases, and 5 bases had no gene match. CDR3 DNA sequence: TGTGCCAGCTCGCCGGGACAGGGCCCTGGAAACACCATATATTTT. It specifies CASSPGQGPGNTIYF.